One and the same sample provided the 28 T cell receptor beta chains below, sequenced in a study of T cell responses to AZD1222 COVID-19 vaccine. Here immunoSEQ multiplex PCR was the method, and the copy in TCRdb shows in-frame clones only, minus some. The data show 110,000 to 150,000 clones, roughly 91% seen once. The sequencing here drew on peripheral blood, taken on day 0 of AZD1222 vaccination. Receptor source: an adult in good health.

This clone was detected a few times. V is TRBV7-2 and J is TRBJ1-2; D possibly corresponds to TRBD1 (6 bases). This CDR3 region has 13 residues. V shed 5 bases and J shed 3 bases, with 10 bases lying between them. Germline-derived CDR1 and CDR2 are SGHTA and FQGNSA. CDR3 region: CASSPGQDYGYTF. DNA of the CDR3: TGTGCCAGCAGCCCGGGACAAGACTATGGCTACACCTTC.

The V gene is TRBV28, the J gene TRBJ1-1; TRBD1 matches 8 bases. Germline V gene sequence: CDR1 MDHEN, CDR2 SYDVKM. The CDR3 covers 16 residues. V shed 2 bases and J 0 bases; nucleotides not matched to a gene: 5. Here the CDR3 reads CASSLRGDRMNTEAFF. The DNA of the CDR3 is TGTGCCAGCAGTTTAAGAGGGGACAGGATGAACACTGAAGCTTTCTTT.

The V and J genes are TRBV9 and TRBJ2-7, with D unresolved. The V end lost 0 bases, the J end lost 2 bases, and 12 bases lay between the germline ends. Germline lookup yields CDR1 SGDLS and CDR2 YYNGEE. The CDR3 is made up of 15 amino acids. CDR3 amino acids: CASSVGVVETYEQYF. The DNA for the CDR3 is TGTGCCAGCAGCGTAGGGGTTGTCGAAACCTACGAGCAGTACTTC.

The CDR3 is CATSRDDTNFTYEQYF. DNA for the CDR3: TGTGCCACCAGCAGAGATGATACAAACTTTACCTACGAGCAGTACTTC. The chain links TRBV15 to TRBJ2-7; D is unclear. Germline V gene sequence: CDR1 LNHNV, CDR2 YYDKDF (reference sequence). The CDR3 runs 16 residues. V lost 0 bases and J 2 bases, leaving 14 bases between the germline ends. Drawing the rest from reference TRBV15 and TRBJ2-7, the complete variable domain is DAMVIQNPRYQVTQFGKPVTLSCSQTLNHNVMYWYQQKSSQAPKLLFHYYDKDFNNEADTPDNFQSRRPNTSFCFLDIRSPGLGDTAMYLCATSRDDTNFTYEQYFGPGTRLTVT.

The rearrangement joins TRBV28 to TRBJ1-2; D is possibly TRBD1 (6 bases). The CDR3 has 18 amino acids. Germline CDR1 and CDR2: MDHEN and SYDVKM. V dropped 7 bases and J dropped 4 bases, with 28 bases sitting between them. CDR3 in DNA: TGTGCCAGCACCCAACCACCCCAGGGGCTGGTCTCTTCCTATGGCTACACCTTC. The encoded protein is CASTQPPQGLVSSYGYTF.

The rearrangement links TRBV30 to TRBJ1-5; D ambiguous. The CDR3 contains 13 residues. With 0 bases removed from V and 5 bases from J, the gap between germline ends came to 8 bases. Germline CDR1 reads GTSNPN; CDR2 reads SVGIG (reference sequence). The CDR3 DNA reads as TGTGCCTGGAGTGTACTATCTGATCAGCCCCAGCATTTT. It yields the protein CAWSVLSDQPQHF.

The V gene is TRBV28, the J gene TRBJ1-5; TRBD1 aligns across 7 bases. Per the germline V gene, CDR1 is MDHEN and CDR2 is SYDVKM. CDR3 length: 15 amino acids. After removal of 3 bases from V and 3 bases from J, the junction contained 5 bases not matched to a gene. The CDR3 DNA reads as TGTGCCAGCAGTTTCCCAGGGGGTAACAATCAGCCCCAGCATTTT. Amino acids: CASSFPGGNNQPQHF. Full variable domain (missing parts from reference TRBV28 and TRBJ1-5): DVKVTQSSRYLVKRTGEKVFLECVQDMDHENMFWYRQDPGLGLRLIYFSYDVKMKEKGDIPEGYSVSREKKERFSLILESASTNQTSMYLCASSFPGGNNQPQHFGDGTRLSIL.

This sequence joins TRBV6-5 and TRBJ1-2; a weak D match, TRBD1 (5 bases). In germline, CDR1 is MNHEY, CDR2 SVGAGI. Trimming removed 0 bases from V and 7 bases from J, with 9 bases in between. CDR3 size: 13 residues. DNA for the CDR3: TGTGCCAGCAGTTACTCAGCAGGGATTGGCTACACCTTC. Its protein is CASSYSAGIGYTF.

This chain links TRBV7-2 with TRBJ1-2; tentatively, D is TRBD1 (5 bases). CDR3 length equals 18 residues. Between the trimmed V and J ends, which lost 5 bases and 7 bases, there was a span of 29 bases. The V gene's germline CDR1 is SGHTA and CDR2 FQGNSA. CDR3 sequence (DNA): TGTGCCAGCAGCCGGGAATTCACGGGGGGGAGATTAGTCAGTGGCTACACCTTC. The encoded protein is CASSREFTGGRLVSGYTF.

The gene calls are TRBV30 and TRBJ2-3; D possibly corresponds to TRBD1 (6 bases). The CDR3 extends over 14 amino acids. The germline V gene encodes CDR1 GTSNPN and CDR2 SVGIG (reference sequence). V lost 4 bases and J lost 5, with 16 bases in between. CDR3 region: CAWKVGRGIDTQYF. Written as DNA, the CDR3 is TGTGCCTGGAAGGTGGGCAGGGGAATAGATACGCAGTATTTT.

This clone was observed once. V gene TRBV7-2 combines with J gene TRBJ1-2; a possible D gene is TRBD1 (6 bases). Germline V gene lookup returns CDR1 SGHTA and CDR2 FQGNSA. The ends were cut back, 3 bases at V and 5 bases at J, with 10 bases in the middle. The CDR3 is 13 residues long. This CDR3 reads CASSFSGAYGYTF. In nucleotides, the CDR3 is TGTGCCAGCAGCTTTTCAGGGGCTTATGGCTACACCTTC.

The chain couples TRBV5-1 to TRBJ2-1, with D perhaps assigned TRBD1 or TRBD2 (5 bases each). The length of the CDR3 is 14 residues. Germline values: CDR1 SGHRS, CDR2 YFSETQ. V was pared by 5 bases and J by 10 bases, with 19 bases between. The chain's CDR3 is CASSSFRGGREQFF. For the CDR3, the DNA is TGCGCCAGCAGTTCCTTCCGGGGCGGAAGGGAGCAGTTCTTC. Complete variable domain (other parts from reference TRBV5-1 and TRBJ2-1): KAGVTQTPRYLIKTRGQQVTLSCSPISGHRSVSWYQQTPGQGLQFLFEYFSETQRNKGNFPGRFSGRQFSNSRSEMNVSTLELGDSALYLCASSSFRGGREQFFGPGTRLTVL.

The chain joins TRBV7-9 to TRBJ1-2; a weak D match, TRBD1 (6 bases). The CDR3 runs to 17 residues. V gave up 5 bases and J gave up 4 bases, with 23 bases separating them. Germline values: CDR1 SEHNR, CDR2 FQNEAQ (reference sequence). CDR3 sequence (DNA): TGTGCCAGCAGCCAAATGAGTGGACAGTCCAGCAGCTATGGCTACACCTTC. Amino acids: CASSQMSGQSSSYGYTF.

V gene TRBV5-1 combines with J gene TRBJ1-5, with D maybe TRBD1 (6 bases). V was clipped by 4 bases and J by 5 bases, with 13 bases between them. The CDR3 runs 14 residues. CDR1 and CDR2 (germline): SGHRS, YFSETQ. CDR3 nucleotides: TGCGCCAGCAGCGTGGGGACACAAGATCAGCCCCAGCATTTT. It codes for CASSVGTQDQPQHF.

V gene TRBV5-4 combines with J gene TRBJ2-5; 8 nucleotides align to TRBD2. The CDR3 spans 14 residues. Germline CDR1 is SGHNT and CDR2 is YYREEE (reference sequence). Trimming cost V 4 bases and J 11 bases; bases outside gene matches: 13. The CDR3, as DNA: TGTGCCAGCAGCGATTGGTCCCGGGGGGGCGTTCAGTACTTC. This translates into CASSDWSRGGVQYF. The complete variable domain, with remaining parts taken from reference TRBV5-4 and TRBJ2-5, reads ETGVTQSPTHLIKTRGQQVTLRCSSQSGHNTVSWYQQALGQGPQFIFQYYREEENGRGNFPPRFSGLQFPNYSSELNVNALELDDSALYLCASSDWSRGGVQYFGPGTRLLVL.

This chain links TRBV9 with TRBJ1-3, with TRBD1 identical over 8 bases. The germline gives CDR1 SGDLS, CDR2 YYNGEE. V trimming: 6 bases; J trimming: 4 bases; junction bases outside the gene matches: 6. The CDR3 sequence is 14 residues long. The CDR3 loop is CASNAGGQGNTIYF. CDR3 nucleotide sequence: TGTGCCAGCAACGCAGGGGGCCAAGGAAACACCATATATTTT.

The chain uses TRBV5-1 and TRBJ1-6, with D possibly TRBD1 on 5 matching bases. There are 15 residues in the CDR3. The germline CDR1 and CDR2 sequences are SGHRS and YFSETQ. Trimming stripped 0 bases from V and 3 bases from J, with 7 bases between. DNA of the CDR3: TGCGCCAGCAGCTTGGCGACAGACTATAATTCACCCCTCCACTTT. Residues: CASSLATDYNSPLHF.

The chain employs TRBV2 and TRBJ1-6; TRBD1 is a possible D gene (5 bases). In germline, CDR1 is SNHLY, CDR2 FYNNEI. CDR3 length: 15 amino acids. V was cut by 6 bases and J by 0 bases, with 9 bases left in between. CDR3 amino acids: CASRTESSYNSPLHF. The CDR3 nucleotides read TGTGCCAGCAGGACAGAGAGCTCCTATAATTCACCCCTCCACTTT.

The chain uses TRBV4-2 and TRBJ1-5; D unclear. CDR3 size: 17 residues. The V end was cut by 0 bases, the J end by 11 bases, with 23 bases between. Germline V lookup: CDR1 LGHNA, CDR2 YNFKEQ. The CDR3 DNA follows: TGTGCCAGCAGCCAAGAATTGGATGCTGGAGAAGGTTGGGCCCAGCATTTT. Translated, it gives CASSQELDAGEGWAQHF.

This chain links TRBV7-8 with TRBJ2-7, with 8 bases matching TRBD1. Germline V lookup: CDR1 SGHVS, CDR2 FQNEAQ. The CDR3 spans 16 residues. Germline trimming cut 1 base from V and 5 bases from J; bases unmatched to any gene: 10. CDR3 sequence (DNA): TGTGCCAGCAGCTTAGGAATGGGACAGGTCAACGACGAGCAGTACTTC. The encoded protein is CASSLGMGQVNDEQYF.

The rearrangement joins TRBV9 to TRBJ1-6, with D possibly TRBD1 on 6 matching bases. Trimming pared 4 bases from V and 7 bases from J, leaving 18 bases between. The germline V gene encodes CDR1 SGDLS and CDR2 YYNGEE. CDR3 size: 16 residues. The CDR3 bases are TGTGCCAGCAGCCAGGGGTACACCCTCAGGAATTCACCCCTCCACTTT. It is translated as CASSQGYTLRNSPLHF.

The genes are TRBV6-5 and TRBJ1-1; unclear D gene. The CDR3 spans 13 residues. V dropped 6 bases and J dropped 1 base, with 9 bases sitting between them. Germline CDR1 MNHEY, CDR2 SVGAGI. CDR3 residues: CASSGHENTEAFF. The CDR3 region has the DNA TGTGCCAGCAGCGGCCATGAGAACACTGAAGCTTTCTTT.

V gene TRBV18 combines with J gene TRBJ2-3; maybe TRBD1 (6 bases). This CDR3 is built from 14 residues. Germline CDR1 is KGHSH and CDR2 is LQKENI. V was cut by 0 bases and J by 3 bases, with 7 bases left in between. The CDR3 sequence: CASSPPQGTDTQYF. DNA of the CDR3: TGTGCCAGCTCACCACCGCAGGGGACAGATACGCAGTATTTT.

The gene calls are TRBV7-3 and TRBJ1-1, with a possible D match to TRBD1 (5 bases). Germline CDR1 and CDR2: SGHTA and FQGTGA. The CDR3 length is 14 residues. V was clipped by 2 bases and J by 5 bases, with 12 bases between them. The chain's CDR3 is CASSLEGRLTEAFF. CDR3 bases: TGTGCCAGCAGCTTAGAGGGGCGGTTAACTGAAGCTTTCTTT. Full variable domain (missing parts from reference TRBV7-3 and TRBJ1-1): GAGVSQTPSNKVTEKGKYVELRCDPISGHTALYWYRQSLGQGPEFLIYFQGTGAADDSGLPNDRFFAVRPEGSVSTLKIQRTERGDSAVYLCASSLEGRLTEAFFGQGTRLTVV.

V and J are TRBV7-9 and TRBJ1-2; D possibly corresponds to TRBD1 (6 bases). Germline V lookup: CDR1 SEHNR, CDR2 FQNEAQ (reference sequence). Trimming pared 5 bases from V and 4 bases from J, leaving 14 bases between. This CDR3 comprises 14 residues. CDR3 nucleotides: TGTGCCAGCAGCCCATACAGGGACGTCTATGGCTACACCTTC. This gives the protein CASSPYRDVYGYTF.

The CDR3 spells CARSPGQEKFYEQFF. As DNA, the CDR3 is TGTGCCAGAAGCCCCGGACAGGAGAAGTTCTATGAGCAGTTCTTC. The chain couples TRBV5-3 to TRBJ2-1; the match to TRBD1 covers 7 bases. TRBV5-3 is sorted into the ORF group, with uncertain function. This CDR3 region has 15 residues. V lost 4 bases and J lost 8; bases outside the gene matches: 12.

The CDR3 bases are TGTGCCAGCAGCTTAGCCCTGGTAATGGGAGAGACCCAGTACTTC. This translates into CASSLALVMGETQYF. The chain joins TRBV11-1 to TRBJ2-5; D not certain. The CDR3 length is 15 residues. V lost 0 bases to trimming and J lost 4 bases, with 12 bases between them. Germline V gene sequence: CDR1 SGHAT, CDR2 FQDESV (reference sequence).

The gene calls are TRBV3-1 (or the pseudogene TRBV3-2) and TRBJ2-3, with 11 bases fitting TRBD2. Looked up from germline, CDR1 is LGHDT and CDR2 is YNNKEL (reference sequence). V shed 4 bases and J 3 bases; nucleotides not matched to a gene: 3. CDR3 size: 15 residues. CDR3 DNA sequence: TGTGCCAGCAGCCCGGGACTAGCGGAGACAGATACGCAGTATTTT. Its protein is CASSPGLAETDTQYF.